This T cell receptor (beta chain) appears in the sequencing data of a study of shared clonotypes between healthy human individuals. A single count supports this clone. Antigen: not known. The CDR3 is made up of 21 amino acids. CDR1 is LGHNA and CDR2 is YSLEER in the germline V gene. The V and J ends lost 0 bases and 0 bases, in that order; junction bases with no gene match: 16. Profiled with immunoSEQ multiplex PCR; TCRdb holds only in-frame clones, not every one. The sample shows about 2,500,000 clones, more than 80% of them seen only once. Caucasian adults residing in Nashville, Tennessee made up all the donors. Study results and limitations: Rarefaction demonstrated incomplete sorted-subset sequencing despite large depth.

Specimen: naive CD4+ T cells sorted from blood. Documented subset: CD45RA+ positively selected. This chain links TRBV4-3 with TRBJ2-1; 8 nucleotides agree with TRBD2. This TCR was sampled from a man between 18 and 29 years old in good health. CDR3 sequence (DNA): TGCGCCAGCAGCCAAGAACTGTCGTGGCTAGCGGGCCAAAGCTCCTACAATGAGCAGTTCTTC. It translates to CASSQELSWLAGQSSYNEQFF.